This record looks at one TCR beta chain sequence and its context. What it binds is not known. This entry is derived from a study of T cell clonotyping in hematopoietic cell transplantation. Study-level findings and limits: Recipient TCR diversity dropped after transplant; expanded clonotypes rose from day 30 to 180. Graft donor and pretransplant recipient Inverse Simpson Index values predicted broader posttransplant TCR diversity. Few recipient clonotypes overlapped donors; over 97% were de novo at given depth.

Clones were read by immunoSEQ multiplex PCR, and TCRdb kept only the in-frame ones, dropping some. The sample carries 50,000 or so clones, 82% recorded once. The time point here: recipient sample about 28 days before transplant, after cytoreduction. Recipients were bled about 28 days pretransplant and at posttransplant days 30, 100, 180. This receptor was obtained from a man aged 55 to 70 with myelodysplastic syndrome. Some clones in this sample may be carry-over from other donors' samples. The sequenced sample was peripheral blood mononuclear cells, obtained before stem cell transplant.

The CDR3 nucleotides are TGCGCCAGCAGCTTGGCCTTGGACAGCACAGATACGCAGTATTTT. Protein sequence: CASSLALDSTDTQYF. The gene calls are TRBV5-1 and TRBJ2-3, with D unresolved. Trimming removed 0 bases at V and 0 bases at J, with 8 bases between. CDR3 length: 15 residues. CDR1 is SGHRS, CDR2 YFSETQ, per germline.